This T cell receptor (beta chain) was captured in a study of T cell changes during pregnancy in multiple sclerosis. Here immunoSEQ multiplex PCR was the method, and the copy in TCRdb shows in-frame clones only, minus some. The table lists 40,000 to 45,000 clones, around 92% of them singletons. This receptor was identified in a female donor with multiple sclerosis, enrolled in a pregnancy study. Source: CD4+ T cells from peripheral blood mononuclear cells, taken in the third trimester of pregnancy.

CDR3 in amino acids: CASSFRGSSGNTIYF. CDR3 DNA: TGTGCCAGCAGCTTCAGGGGCAGCTCTGGAAACACCATATATTTT. J is TRBJ1-3 and V is TRBV7-2, with a weak D call TRBD1 (6 bases). Germline V lookup: CDR1 SGHTA, CDR2 FQGNSA. This CDR3 region has 15 residues. Trimming shortened V by 3 bases and J by 0 bases, and 9 bases separated the two germline ends. The full variable domain, in which reference TRBV7-2 and TRBJ1-3 provide the parts outside the CDR3, is GAGVSQSPSNKVTEKGKDVELRCDPISGHTALYWYRQSLGQGLEFLIYFQGNSAPDKSGLPSDRFSAERTGGSVSTLTIQRTQQEDSAVYLCASSFRGSSGNTIYFGEGSWLTVV.